The T cell receptor (beta chain) described here comes from a study of T cells in Graves' hyperthyroidism and ophthalmopathy. Study summary: Peripheral blood was taken when the disease was first diagnosed, before any treatment began.

In its sample, this clonotype was seen a few times. Diagnostic decisions used clinical symptoms, serum thyroxine and TRAb, thyroid ultrasound and orbital computed tomography. There were TCR beta CDR3 regions amplified from RNA transcripts. Using the HTBI primer set, a first-round RT-PCR was run on the TCR CDR3. From the multiplex PCR reads, TCRdb called clonotypes with MiXCR, one entry per CDR3 protein. The profile covers hundreds of thousands of distinct CDR3 sequences, with 14% appearing a single time and about 10% taken by the ten largest. Per germline, CDR1 MDHEN and CDR2 SYDVKM. Trimming left V 4 bases short and J 5 bases short, with 11 bases between. CDR3 length: 13 residues.

The chain uses TRBV28 and TRBJ2-5, with D perhaps TRBD2 (5 bases). Sequenced input: blood. The sequence was obtained from a woman aged 18-30 years with Graves' hyperthyroidism. The CDR3: CASSWSQRETQYF. In DNA form, the CDR3 reads TGTGCCAGCAGTTGGAGTCAGCGGGAGACCCAGTACTTC.